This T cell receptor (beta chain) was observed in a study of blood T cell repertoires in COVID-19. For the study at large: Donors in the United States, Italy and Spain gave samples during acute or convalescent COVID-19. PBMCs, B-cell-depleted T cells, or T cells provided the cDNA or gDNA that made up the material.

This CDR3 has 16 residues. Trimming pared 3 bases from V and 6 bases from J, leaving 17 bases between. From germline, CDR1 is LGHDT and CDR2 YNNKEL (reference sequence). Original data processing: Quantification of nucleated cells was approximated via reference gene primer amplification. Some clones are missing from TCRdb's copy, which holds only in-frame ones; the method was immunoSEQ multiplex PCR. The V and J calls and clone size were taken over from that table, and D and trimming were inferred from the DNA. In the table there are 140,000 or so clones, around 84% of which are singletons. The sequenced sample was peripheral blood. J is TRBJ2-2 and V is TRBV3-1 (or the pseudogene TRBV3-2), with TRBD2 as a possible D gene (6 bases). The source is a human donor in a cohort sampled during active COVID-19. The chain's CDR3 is CASSHLFTGDAGELFF. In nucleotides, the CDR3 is TGTGCCAGCAGCCACCTTTTTACGGGAGACGCCGGGGAGCTGTTTTTT.